Listed below are T cell receptor beta chains from one sample, sequenced in a study of Ad26.COV2.S vaccination and SARS-CoV-2 variants. Data came from immunoSEQ multiplex PCR; TCRdb stores just in-frame clones and leaves some out. In the table there are roughly 450,000 clones, around 90% of which are singletons. Sequences were derived from peripheral blood, sampled in a trial of Ad26.COV2.S vaccine versus placebo. The source of these receptors is a person aged 18-60 years who received the Ad26.COV2.S COVID-19 vaccine or a placebo. Each CDR3 is given with its conserved first and last residue. The D gene is left open where the match is weak. Clone size, where shown, is once, few, many, or a class for clones that have expanded.

J: TRBJ1-6
size: -
V: TRBV27
D: -
DNA: TGTGCCAGCAGCGCGTCGGGAAAAGGGTCACCCCTCCACTTT
CDR3: CASSASGKGSPLHF

J: TRBJ1-6
size: -
V: TRBV11-2
D: -
DNA: TGTGCCAGCAGCTTATCGTCCGGGGGCGGTAATTCACCCCTCCACTTT
CDR3: CASSLSSGGGNSPLHF

J: TRBJ2-7
size: once
V: TRBV28
D: TRBD2
DNA: TGTGCCAGCAACACCGGACTAGCGGGAGTCTACGAGCAGTACTTC
CDR3: CASNTGLAGVYEQYF

J: TRBJ1-2
size: once
V: TRBV28
D: -
DNA: TGTGCCAGCAGTTACCGGGTGGGAGGCTACACCTTC
CDR3: CASSYRVGGYTF

J: TRBJ2-5
size: -
V: TRBV12-5
D: -
DNA: TGTGCTAGTGGTTCCTCGATCCAAGAGACCCAGTACTTC
CDR3: CASGSSIQETQYF

J: TRBJ2-1
size: -
V: TRBV6-1
D: -
DNA: TGTGCCAGCAGTGACCGAAATAGACTAGTCGAGCAGTTCTTC
CDR3: CASSDRNRLVEQFF

J: TRBJ1-2
size: -
V: TRBV25-1
D: -
DNA: TGTGCCAGCAGTGAACGGGGTACGGGGGACTATGGCTACACCTTC
CDR3: CASSERGTGDYGYTF

J: TRBJ2-1
size: -
V: TRBV4-1
D: -
DNA: TGCGCCAGCAGCCAAGTGGGGGACCCTAGGGATGAGCAGTTCTTC
CDR3: CASSQVGDPRDEQFF

J: TRBJ2-1
size: -
V: TRBV30
D: -
DNA: TGTGCCTGGGGGATGGGGGGGCCGGGCAATGAGCAGTTCTTC
CDR3: CAWGMGGPGNEQFF

J: TRBJ2-3
size: -
V: TRBV7-9
D: -
DNA: TGTGCCAGCAGCTTATCCACACTTAGGGATACGCAGTATTTT
CDR3: CASSLSTLRDTQYF

J: TRBJ2-1
size: -
V: TRBV24-1
D: -
DNA: TGTGCCACCAGTGATTTTAGAGGGGGAATCAATGAGCAGTTCTTC
CDR3: CATSDFRGGINEQFF

J: TRBJ2-3
size: -
V: TRBV9
D: -
DNA: TGTGCCAGCAGCGTAGGGGGTAGCGGAGGGTCTAGCACAGATACGCAGTATTTT
CDR3: CASSVGGSGGSSTDTQYF

J: TRBJ1-4
size: -
V: TRBV5-1
D: -
DNA: TGCGCCAGCAGCAGCAGAGATGCAACTAATGAAAAACTGTTTTTT
CDR3: CASSSRDATNEKLFF

J: TRBJ1-5
size: -
V: TRBV7-8
D: -
DNA: TGTGCCAGCAGCTTGACGGATAGCAATCAGCCCCAGCATTTT
CDR3: CASSLTDSNQPQHF

J: TRBJ2-2
size: -
V: TRBV6-5
D: TRBD2
DNA: TGTGCCAGCAGTCTTGGACTAGCGGCCTTGGGGGAGCTGTTTTTT
CDR3: CASSLGLAALGELFF

J: TRBJ1-1
size: -
V: TRBV5-1
D: -
DNA: TGCGCCAGCAGCTTGGTGGGGGGGAACACTGAAGCTTTCTTT
CDR3: CASSLVGGNTEAFF

J: TRBJ1-6
size: -
V: TRBV6-5
D: -
DNA: TGTGCCAGCAGTTACCTGGGCAGGGTGGATTCACCCCTCCACTTT
CDR3: CASSYLGRVDSPLHF

J: TRBJ1-4
size: -
V: TRBV5-6
D: -
DNA: TGTGCCAGCAGCCCATACGGCGGGCGGTGGGAAAAACTGTTTTTT
CDR3: CASSPYGGRWEKLFF

J: TRBJ2-1
size: -
V: TRBV30
D: TRBD2
DNA: TGTGCCTGGACCCTGGTGGGACTAGGAGGATCTAATGAGCAGTTCTTC
CDR3: CAWTLVGLGGSNEQFF

J: TRBJ2-7
size: -
V: TRBV28
D: -
DNA: TGTGCCAGCAGTACTCTACTAGTGCAGTCCGAGCAGTACTTC
CDR3: CASSTLLVQSEQYF

J: TRBJ1-6
size: -
V: TRBV6-1
D: TRBD1
DNA: TGTGCCAGCAGTGAGCTAAGGACCCCGGGACAGTCACCCCTCCACTTT
CDR3: CASSELRTPGQSPLHF

J: TRBJ2-1
size: -
V: TRBV5-4
D: TRBD1
DNA: TGTGCCAGCAGCTTGGACAGGGGGTTCTACAATGAGCAGTTCTTC
CDR3: CASSLDRGFYNEQFF

J: TRBJ2-7
size: -
V: TRBV27
D: -
DNA: TGTGCCAGCAGCCCCAGGTCCTCCTACGAGCAGTACTTC
CDR3: CASSPRSSYEQYF

J: TRBJ2-7
size: -
V: TRBV6-5
D: -
DNA: TGTGCCAGCCATCTATCCGGGAACCCCTACGAGCAGTACTTC
CDR3: CASHLSGNPYEQYF

J: TRBJ2-7
size: -
V: TRBV6-6
D: TRBD2
DNA: TGTGCCAGCAGTCCTACTAGCGGCGAGCAGTACTTC
CDR3: CASSPTSGEQYF

J: TRBJ1-2
size: -
V: TRBV25-1
D: -
DNA: TGTGCCAGCAGTGAATTCTATAGGACAGAGGTCCGTGGCTACACCTTC
CDR3: CASSEFYRTEVRGYTF

J: TRBJ1-1
size: -
V: TRBV19
D: TRBD1
DNA: TGTGCCAGTAGTAGAGGGGGCATACTGAACACTGAAGCTTTCTTT
CDR3: CASSRGGILNTEAFF

J: TRBJ1-4
size: -
V: TRBV7-2
D: -
DNA: TGTGCCAGCAGCGCGCGACAGGCCTCTAATGAAAAACTGTTTTTT
CDR3: CASSARQASNEKLFF

J: TRBJ2-2
size: -
V: TRBV27
D: TRBD2
DNA: TGTGCCAGCAGTGCAACCGGGACTAGCGGGAGGATACCGGAGCTGTTTTTT
CDR3: CASSATGTSGRIPELFF

J: TRBJ1-3
size: -
V: TRBV4-2
D: TRBD1
DNA: TGTGCCAGCAGCCCTGGAGAAGGACAGGGACTCTTGAGAGGAAACACCATATATTTT
CDR3: CASSPGEGQGLLRGNTIYF

J: TRBJ2-6
size: -
V: TRBV6-2/TRBV6-3
D: -
DNA: TGTGCCAGCAGTTACTCAGGGTCTGGGGCCAACGTCCTGACTTTC
CDR3: CASSYSGSGANVLTF

J: TRBJ1-2
size: once
V: TRBV10-2
D: TRBD1
DNA: TGCGCCAGCAGTGAGTCGACAGGGGGAGACTATGGCTACACCTTC
CDR3: CASSESTGGDYGYTF

J: TRBJ2-7
size: -
V: TRBV13
D: TRBD2
DNA: TGTGCCAGCAGCTTAAGTATTAGCGGGAGACACGGGGTCGAGCAGTACTTC
CDR3: CASSLSISGRHGVEQYF

J: TRBJ1-1
size: once
V: TRBV9
D: TRBD1
DNA: TGTGCCAGCAGCGTCGGGGCCCAGGGGGGTAAGAACACTGAAGCTTTCTTT
CDR3: CASSVGAQGGKNTEAFF

J: TRBJ2-7
size: -
V: TRBV5-1
D: -
DNA: TGCGCCAGCAGCTCTGCACGACTAGAATTGAACTACGAGCAGTACTTC
CDR3: CASSSARLELNYEQYF

J: TRBJ2-7
size: -
V: TRBV5-5
D: -
DNA: TGTGCCAGCAGCCGGGACTACGAGCAGTACTTC
CDR3: CASSRDYEQYF

J: TRBJ2-7
size: -
V: TRBV2
D: -
DNA: TGTGCCAGCAGTGAAGTGATGGTTAGCGGCTACGAGCAGTACTTC
CDR3: CASSEVMVSGYEQYF

J: TRBJ1-1
size: -
V: TRBV7-6
D: -
DNA: TGTGCCAGCAGCTTAGCGCCGGGGGCTGAAGCTTTCTTT
CDR3: CASSLAPGAEAFF

J: TRBJ2-7
size: -
V: TRBV7-6
D: -
DNA: TGTGCCAGCAGCCGAAGACGGGGGGCTCAATACGAGCAGTACTTC
CDR3: CASSRRRGAQYEQYF

J: TRBJ1-5
size: -
V: TRBV2
D: TRBD1
DNA: TGTGCCAGCAGTATCCGGGACAGGGGTAGCAATCAGCCCCAGCATTTT
CDR3: CASSIRDRGSNQPQHF

J: TRBJ2-5
size: -
V: TRBV28
D: -
DNA: TGTGCCAGCAGCCTCCCCCCAGAGACCCAGTACTTC
CDR3: CASSLPPETQYF

J: TRBJ2-1
size: -
V: TRBV11-2
D: -
DNA: TGTGCCAGCAGCTTGGGACCCGGCTCCTACAATGAGCAGTTCTTC
CDR3: CASSLGPGSYNEQFF

J: TRBJ1-2
size: -
V: TRBV7-2
D: -
DNA: TGTGCCAGCAGCTTGCAGGGATCAGTTCACTATGGCTACACCTTC
CDR3: CASSLQGSVHYGYTF

J: TRBJ2-3
size: -
V: TRBV5-1
D: -
DNA: TGCGCCAGCAGCTTGGGAGGGAACACAGATACGCAGTATTTT
CDR3: CASSLGGNTDTQYF